This entry lists 30 T cell receptor beta chains sequenced from one sample in a study of blood T cell repertoires in COVID-19. Generated by immunoSEQ multiplex PCR, the TCRdb table keeps only in-frame clones and is missing some. The sample has 55,000 to 80,000 clones, around 82% seen once. The source material was peripheral blood. All receptors come from a man over 45 with active COVID-19.

This chain joins TRBV5-5 and TRBJ1-3, with D tentatively TRBD1 (5 bases). The CDR3 extends over 16 amino acids. Trimming removed 4 bases at V and 2 bases at J, with 16 bases between. CDR1 and CDR2 (germline): SGHKS, YYEKEE (reference sequence). The CDR3 coding sequence is TGTGCCAGCAGCCCCCTTTTTACAGGCGCTGGAAACACCATATATTTT. It specifies CASSPLFTGAGNTIYF.

V usage is TRBV4-1 and J usage is TRBJ2-3, with no clear D. This CDR3 has 17 residues. Trimming took off 0 bases at V and 1 base at J, with 14 bases between the two ends. Germline assignment: CDR1 MGHRA and CDR2 YSYEKL. In nucleotides, the CDR3 is TGCGCCAGCAGCCAAGATTCGGCAAGCGTTGGCACAGATACGCAGTATTTT. Encoded protein: CASSQDSASVGTDTQYF.

This sequence joins TRBV11-2 and TRBJ2-3, with 8 bases lining up with TRBD1. V lost 2 bases to trimming and J lost 2 bases; unmatched junction nucleotides: 6. The CDR3 is made up of 16 amino acids. CDR1 SGHAT and CDR2 FQNNGV come from the germline V gene. CDR3 coding DNA: TGTGCCAGCAGCTTAAGCCAGGGGGCCAACACAGATACGCAGTATTTT. Encoded protein: CASSLSQGANTDTQYF.

V is TRBV7-7 and J is TRBJ2-3; D is perhaps TRBD2 (5 bases). The CDR3 consists of 13 residues. Germline V gene sequence: CDR1 SSHAT, CDR2 FNYEAQ (reference sequence). Between the trimmed V and J ends, which lost 2 bases and 7 bases, there was a span of 10 bases. CDR3 amino acids: CASSLLLGHTQYF. CDR3 DNA: TGTGCCAGCAGCTTACTACTAGGGCATACGCAGTATTTT. Combining the CDR3 with reference TRBV7-7 and TRBJ2-3 gives the whole variable domain GAGVSQSPRYKVTKRGQDVTLRCDPISSHATLYWYQQALGQGPEFLTYFNYEAQPDKSGLPSDRFSAERPEGSISTLTIQRTEQRDSAMYRCASSLLLGHTQYFGPGTRLTVL.

This clone has just a few counts. The chain couples TRBV19 to TRBJ1-5; 7 bases align to TRBD1. Trimming took 6 bases from V and 9 from J; bases not matched to a gene: 5. CDR3 size: 12 residues. The germline V gene has CDR1 LNHDA and CDR2 SQIVND (reference sequence). The CDR3 loop is CASSKPGGPQHF. For the CDR3, the DNA is TGTGCCAGTAGCAAACCAGGGGGGCCCCAGCATTTT.

The gene calls are TRBV7-6 and TRBJ2-1; TRBD2 aligns across 14 bases. V shed 5 bases, J shed 7 bases, and the junction held 10 bases outside the gene matches. The CDR3 totals 17 residues. The germline CDR1 and CDR2 sequences are SGHVS and FNYEAQ. In DNA, the CDR3 is TGTGCCAGCAGCCCCCGGCGACTAGCGGGAGGGAGAAATGAGCAGTTCTTC. Its translation: CASSPRRLAGGRNEQFF. The variable domain in full, completed from reference TRBV7-6 and TRBJ2-1, reads GAGVSQSPRYKVTKRGQDVALRCDPISGHVSLYWYRQALGQGPEFLTYFNYEAQQDKSGLPNDRFSAERPEGSISTLTIQRTEQRDSAMYRCASSPRRLAGGRNEQFFGPGTRLTVL.

The chain is built from TRBV5-6 and TRBJ2-7; weak D call: TRBD1 (7 bases). The germline gives CDR1 SGHDT, CDR2 YYEEEE. The CDR3 has 16 amino acids. Trimming cost V 5 bases and J 3 bases, with 21 bases left between them. CDR3 sequence (DNA): TGTGCCAGCAGTCTTGGAGGGGGCGAAAGGGTCTACGAGCAGTACTTC. Encoded protein: CASSLGGGERVYEQYF.

In its sample, this clone was seen a few times. This rearrangement joins TRBV5-4 to TRBJ1-3; D not resolved. The CDR3 is 17 residues long. Germline V CDR1 and CDR2: SGHNT, YYREEE (reference sequence). With 0 bases removed from V and 0 bases from J, the gap between germline ends came to 13 bases. In DNA form, the CDR3 reads TGTGCCAGCAGCTTGGGCATAGGCGGGAGCTCTGGAAACACCATATATTTT. Protein: CASSLGIGGSSGNTIYF.

The V and J genes are TRBV4-1 and TRBJ1-1; weak D call: TRBD1 (6 bases). There are 16 residues in the CDR3. Per the germline V gene, CDR1 is MGHRA and CDR2 is YSYEKL. The ends were cut back, 8 bases at V and 2 bases at J, with 21 bases in the middle. The CDR3 nucleotides read TGCGCCAGCCTCTCCGCCCCGGGACACGAAAACACTGAAGCTTTCTTT. Translated: CASLSAPGHENTEAFF.

The chain has TRBV2 and TRBJ2-3, with TRBD2 matching 8 bases. Per germline, CDR1 SNHLY and CDR2 FYNNEI. This CDR3 has 14 amino acids. V shed 5 bases, J shed 5 bases, and the junction held 6 bases outside the gene matches. The DNA for the CDR3 is TGTGCCAGCAGTCTTAGCGGGGTCCGAGATACGCAGTATTTT. It specifies CASSLSGVRDTQYF.

The V gene is TRBV9, the J gene TRBJ2-1, with TRBD2 identical over 11 bases. J was trimmed by 7 bases and V by 4 bases; bases with no gene match: 7. Looked up from germline, CDR1 is SGDLS and CDR2 is YYNGEE. The CDR3 covers 15 residues. CDR3 sequence reads: CASSLLAGGMNEQFF. The CDR3 nucleotides are TGTGCCAGCAGCTTGCTAGCGGGAGGTATGAATGAGCAGTTCTTC.

In its sample, this clone was seen a few times. This chain joins TRBV9 and TRBJ1-4; no reliable D call. Trimming stripped 0 bases from V and 1 base from J, with 7 bases between. Germline lookup yields CDR1 SGDLS and CDR2 YYNGEE. The CDR3 spans 15 residues. The CDR3 sequence is CASSVDRQTNEKLFF. Here the CDR3 DNA reads TGTGCCAGCAGCGTAGACAGACAAACTAATGAAAAACTGTTTTTT.

This chain connects TRBV5-1 to TRBJ1-1, with D perhaps TRBD1 (6 bases). V was cut by 4 bases and J by 0 bases, with 13 bases left in between. This CDR3 has 15 residues. Germline loops: CDR1 SGHRS, CDR2 YFSETQ. Written as DNA, the CDR3 is TGCGCCAGCAGCCCGGATCGGGACATGAACACTGAAGCTTTCTTT. The encoded protein is CASSPDRDMNTEAFF.

The genes are TRBV4-2 and TRBJ2-1, with 12 positions matching TRBD2. The CDR3 is 19 residues long. Per germline, CDR1 LGHNA and CDR2 YNFKEQ. V gave up 2 bases and J gave up 0 bases; unmatched junction bases: 8. In DNA, the CDR3 is TGTGCCAGCAGCCAAAGGGCTAGCGGGAGGGCGAGCTCCTACAATGAGCAGTTCTTC. This gives the protein CASSQRASGRASSYNEQFF.

This clone was counted only a few times. The genes are TRBV4-1 and TRBJ2-7; D is possibly TRBD1 (5 bases). This CDR3 contains 14 residues. Trimming left V 2 bases short and J 2 bases short, with 10 bases between. Germline CDR1 reads MGHRA; CDR2 reads YSYEKL. The CDR3 DNA follows: TGCGCCAGCAGCCAACTCCAGGGAACCTACGAGCAGTACTTC. Its translation: CASSQLQGTYEQYF.

The chain combines TRBV18 with TRBJ1-5; perhaps TRBD1 as D (5 bases). Germline values: CDR1 KGHSH, CDR2 LQKENI. The CDR3 runs to 15 residues. Trimming took off 3 bases at V and 3 bases at J, with 12 bases between the two ends. CDR3 region: CASSPLGRFNQPQHF. DNA of the CDR3: TGTGCCAGCTCACCCCTGGGGCGCTTCAATCAGCCCCAGCATTTT.

The rearrangement joins TRBV4-1 to TRBJ2-1; 7 bases are shared with TRBD2. The V gene's germline CDR1 is MGHRA and CDR2 YSYEKL. The CDR3 consists of 16 residues. V trimming: 1 base; J trimming: 9 bases; junction bases outside the gene matches: 12. This CDR3 is CASSQVLVGGPGEQFF. CDR3 bases: TGCGCCAGCAGCCAAGTTCTGGTGGGAGGGCCGGGTGAGCAGTTCTTC.

The chain has TRBV23-1 and TRBJ2-1; no reliable D call. TRBV23-1 is reported as an ORF; its role is uncertain. The CDR3 has 16 residues. Trimming shortened V by 0 bases and J by 7 bases, and 16 bases separated the two germline ends. CDR3 in amino acids: CASSQSMLGPGNEQFF. In nucleotides, the CDR3 is TGCGCCAGCAGTCAATCGATGCTGGGTCCCGGGAATGAGCAGTTCTTC.

The genes are TRBV10-2 and TRBJ1-2, with D possibly TRBD1 on 6 matching bases. The ends were cut back, 0 bases at V and 6 bases at J, with 17 bases in the middle. This CDR3 region has 16 residues. Germline assignment: CDR1 WSHSY and CDR2 SAAADI. The chain's CDR3 is CASSESTGREGDGYTF. The DNA for the CDR3 is TGCGCCAGCAGTGAGTCGACCGGACGGGAGGGGGATGGCTACACCTTC.

This clone was detected a few times. The chain uses TRBV5-1 and TRBJ2-7; 9 positions match TRBD1. The germline CDR1 and CDR2 sequences are SGHRS and YFSETQ. V lost 7 bases, J lost 3 bases, and 11 bases stayed unmatched. The CDR3 totals 15 residues. The DNA for the CDR3 is TGCGCCAGCCGGATCCAGTCGGGACAGGGCTACGAGCAGTACTTC. This gives the protein CASRIQSGQGYEQYF.

The chain has TRBV5-1 and TRBJ2-3; D unclear. CDR3 length: 12 residues. CDR1 is SGHRS and CDR2 is YFSETQ in the germline V gene. Trimming stripped 2 bases from V and 3 bases from J, with 4 bases between. CDR3 amino acids: CASSFMTDTQYF. The CDR3 DNA reads TGCGCCAGCAGCTTTATGACAGATACGCAGTATTTT.

V and J are TRBV7-9 and TRBJ2-7; a possible D gene is TRBD1 (6 bases). The germline gives CDR1 SEHNR, CDR2 FQNEAQ (reference sequence). The V end was cut by 7 bases, the J end by 2 bases, with 12 bases between. The length of the CDR3 is 13 residues. This CDR3 reads CASMGAPAYEQYF. In nucleotides, the CDR3 is TGTGCCAGCATGGGGGCCCCCGCCTACGAGCAGTACTTC.

This chain joins TRBV9 and TRBJ2-3; the match to TRBD1 covers 7 bases. The CDR3 sequence is 15 residues long. The V and J ends lost 3 bases and 2 bases, in that order; junction bases with no gene match: 6. The germline V gene has CDR1 SGDLS and CDR2 YYNGEE. The CDR3: CASSGQQGPTDTQYF. As DNA, the CDR3 is TGTGCCAGCAGCGGCCAACAGGGGCCCACAGATACGCAGTATTTT.

V is TRBV5-8 and J is TRBJ1-4; maybe TRBD1 (5 bases). Germline loops: CDR1 SGHTS, CDR2 YDEGEE. Trimming took 4 bases from V and 2 from J, leaving 9 bases between them. The CDR3 has 14 residues. The chain's CDR3 is CASSPSGTNEKLFF. In nucleotides, the CDR3 is TGTGCCAGCAGCCCTTCAGGGACTAATGAAAAACTGTTTTTT.

The chain recombines TRBV7-3 with TRBJ2-1; 11 bases fit TRBD1. J lost 5 bases, V lost 5 bases, and 11 bases had no gene match. This CDR3 has 17 amino acids. Germline CDR1 SGHTA, CDR2 FQGTGA. For the CDR3, the DNA is TGTGCCAGCAGCCCTCAGGCGGGACAGGGGGTAAACAATGAGCAGTTCTTC. Amino acid sequence: CASSPQAGQGVNNEQFF.

This chain uses TRBV6-5 with TRBJ2-7, with TRBD1 as a possible D gene (6 bases). Trimming removed 0 bases from V and 6 bases from J, with 9 bases in between. The CDR3 totals 13 residues. CDR1 is MNHEY and CDR2 is SVGAGI in the germline V gene. This chain's CDR3 is CASSYSGRGEQYF. Written as DNA, the CDR3 is TGTGCCAGCAGTTACTCGGGCAGGGGCGAGCAGTACTTC.

This clone was counted ten times or more. The rearrangement joins TRBV30 to TRBJ2-1; 7 bases are a match to TRBD2. The CDR3 is 15 amino acids. Germline loops: CDR1 GTSNPN, CDR2 SVGIG (reference sequence). V lost 5 bases to trimming and J lost 5 bases; unmatched junction nucleotides: 12. CDR3 DNA sequence: TGTGCCTGGGCCCGACTAGCCCGCTCACACAATGAGCAGTTCTTC. Translation gives CAWARLARSHNEQFF. Full variable domain (remainder filled in from reference TRBV30 and TRBJ2-1): SQTIHQWPATLVQPVGSPLSLECTVEGTSNPNLYWYRQAAGRGLQLLFYSVGIGQISSEVPQNLSASRPQDRQFILSSKKLLLSDSGFYLCAWARLARSHNEQFFGPGTRLTVL.

The CDR3 loop reads CAIHGGAGEKNTEAFF. CDR3 in DNA: TGTGCCATCCATGGGGGGGCAGGCGAGAAGAACACTGAAGCTTTCTTT. The chain employs TRBV10-3 and TRBJ1-1, with TRBD1 as a possible D gene (6 bases). The CDR3 is made up of 16 amino acids. The germline gives CDR1 ENHRY, CDR2 SYGVKD. V gave up 8 bases and J gave up 1 base, with 20 bases separating them.

The CDR3 DNA is TGTGCCAGCAGGCCCACAGCGGACTCATACAATGAGCAGTTCTTC. Translating gives CASRPTADSYNEQFF. The rearrangement uses TRBV28 and TRBJ2-1; tentative D call: TRBD2 (5 bases). V was clipped by 6 bases and J by 4 bases, with 16 bases between them. This CDR3 has 15 residues. The germline CDR1 and CDR2 sequences are MDHEN and SYDVKM.

As regards this clone: Other DNA sequences from this sample encode an identical CDR3 as well. The rearrangement uses TRBV18 and TRBJ2-7, with 8 bases that match TRBD2. CDR1 and CDR2 from the germline V gene are KGHSH and LQKENI. V lost 3 bases to trimming and J lost 5 bases; unmatched junction nucleotides: 0. CDR3 size: 12 residues. This chain's CDR3 is CASSPGRDEQYF. The CDR3 DNA follows: TGTGCCAGCTCACCCGGGAGGGACGAGCAGTACTTC.